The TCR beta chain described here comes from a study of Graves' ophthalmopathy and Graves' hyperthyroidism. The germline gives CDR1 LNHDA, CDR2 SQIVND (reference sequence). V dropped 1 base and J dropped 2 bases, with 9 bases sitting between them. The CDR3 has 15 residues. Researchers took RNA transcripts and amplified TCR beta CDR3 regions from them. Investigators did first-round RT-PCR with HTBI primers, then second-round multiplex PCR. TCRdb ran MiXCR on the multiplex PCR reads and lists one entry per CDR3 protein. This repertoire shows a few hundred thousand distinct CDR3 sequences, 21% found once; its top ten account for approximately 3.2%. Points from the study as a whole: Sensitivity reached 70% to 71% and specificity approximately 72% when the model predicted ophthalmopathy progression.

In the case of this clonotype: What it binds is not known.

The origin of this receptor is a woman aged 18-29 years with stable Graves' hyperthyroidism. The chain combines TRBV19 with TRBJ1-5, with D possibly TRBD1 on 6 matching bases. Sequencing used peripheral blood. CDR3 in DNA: TGTGCCAGTAGTATAGCCAGGGGAGGCAATCAGCCCCAGCATTTT. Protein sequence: CASSIARGGNQPQHF.